This T cell receptor (beta chain) emerged from a study of T cells in Graves' hyperthyroidism and ophthalmopathy. Study-level points and caveats: Most expanded thyroid clonotypes above 0.001 also appeared in blood. Ophthalmopathy was told apart from stable hyperthyroidism by a 13 V-J model.

The CDR3 regions of TCR beta were amplified from RNA transcripts. In the first-round RT-PCR of the TCR CDR3, the HTBI primer set was used. TCRdb reprocessed the multiplex PCR reads via MiXCR and lists one record per CDR3 protein. The profile shows 250,000 or so distinct CDR3 sequences, roughly 15% of them singletons. This clonotype came up many times. Its antigen is not identified. Exclusions: uncontrolled infection, other autoimmune disease, pregnancy, lactation. The PBMCs had their origin in 10 ml of fresh peripheral blood. The receptor was isolated from a woman between 18 and 29 years old with Graves' ophthalmopathy. Sequenced input: blood.

The CDR3 sequence: CASTVAGGYNEQFF. As DNA, the CDR3 is TGTGCCAGCACAGTAGCGGGGGGGTACAATGAGCAGTTCTTC. V gene TRBV28 combines with J gene TRBJ2-1; 11 nucleotides match TRBD2. The germline gives CDR1 MDHEN, CDR2 SYDVKM. Unmatched junction bases numbered 3, after V lost 7 bases and J lost 4 bases. CDR3 length: 14 amino acids.